The source of this TCR beta chain is a study of blood T cell repertoires in COVID-19 (dated by TCRdb to 2019 to 2021). Broadly, across the study: Samples from collaborators originated in the United States, Italy and Spain and spanned both the acute and convalescent phases of COVID-19. The prospective study material was composed of cDNA or gDNA derived from T cells, B-cell-depleted T cells, or PBMCs. Nearly every sample came with metadata listing a de-identified subject ID, COVID-19 status, age in years and sex. The repertoires were made available in a free public database intended to serve as a resource for research on the immune response to SARS-CoV-2. Deeply sampled blood TCRbeta repertoires from subjects exposed to, actively infected with, or recovered from COVID-19 were included in the dataset. HLA class I and class II types, where available, came from metadata supplied by the sample provider rather than from assay-based typing. The samples were drawn from two sources: the first 160 participants of the ongoing ImmuneRACE study, and fewer than 1,500 subjects contributed by 6 global collaborators.

With regard to this clone: Its antigen is currently not known. Per-base quality was not reported, and no clone a single base away is much larger than it.

At one collaborating source in Seattle, patients were enrolled during active infection and were followed longitudinally through the course of disease. The collaborating institutions used their own protocols to collect whole blood in K2EDTA tubes. For TCRbeta analysis, collaborator samples were shipped as frozen whole blood, as isolated PBMCs, or as DNA extracted from either sample type. V is pared back by 6 bases and J by 6 bases, with 10 bases lying between the germline termini. The cysteine opens and the phenylalanine closes a CDR3 of 12 amino acids. The read is trimmed to its CDR3 DNA, 36 bases read in frame from base 1. CDR1 and CDR2 (MNHEY, SVGAGI) derive from the germline V gene. The immunoSEQ Assay, a bias-controlled multiplex PCR, was used to amplify TCRbeta CDR3 regions from genomic DNA. The published analysis was carried out like this. Within the assay, amplification of reference gene primers was used to estimate how many nucleated cells each sample contained. To quantify the absolute abundance of each unique TCRbeta CDR3 rearrangement, sequence reads were collapsed and filtered. For each sample, productive Simpson clonality was calculated as the square root of Simpson's diversity index over productive rearrangements. This immuneACCESS table, as held by TCRdb, lists in-frame sequences with V and J called but not all clones. Of the missing ones, under half trace to an unresolved V gene in checked studies; the others have no known cause. The DNA was the basis for D and trimming; V, J and clone size are from that table. The sample has fewer than 80,000 clones on record, around 80% of them singletons. The ten most abundant clones make up 14% of the sample.

The investigation overall reported the following: Clinical and demographic metadata were provided uncurated, with the amount varying by source and participant.

The specimen was peripheral blood. This clonotype originated in a man aged 60-69 years with COVID-19, enrolled during active disease. The sequence is built from TRBV6-5 and TRBJ2-3; TRBD2 might be the D gene, on 7 matching bases. The DNA sequence is given as TGTGCCAGCAGCGAGGGGGGGGATACGCAGTATTTT. It translates to CASSEGGDTQYF.